This T cell receptor (beta chain) was documented in a study of blood T cells in healthy people across ages. Overall study results and limits: PBMCs left unsorted prevented a conclusive naive versus antigen-experienced comparison.

To note about this clonotype: As yet, its antigen is unknown.

Drawn from each donor were roughly 10 milliliters of peripheral blood. This CDR3 contains 15 residues. Germline loops: CDR1 SGHTA, CDR2 FQGNSA. V was clipped by 6 bases and J by 2 bases, with 15 bases between them. A second roughly 7 to 12 cycle PCR used barcoded and J-beta primers. CDR3-containing paired-end reads numbered at least 2.5 million in each sample. TCRdb used MiXCR to reprocess the 5' RACE reads, holding one entry per CDR3 protein. Altogether 350,000 to 450,000 distinct CDR3 sequences are present, 52% being singletons, with the ten largest covering around 53%. The chain recombines TRBV7-2 with TRBJ2-3; D perhaps matches TRBD2 (6 bases). The specimen was blood. This receptor was identified in a man aged 55 to 70 in good health. The CDR3 DNA is TGTGCCAGCAGTTCGGAGGGCCGGATCACAGATACGCAGTATTTT. Translating it yields CASSSEGRITDTQYF.